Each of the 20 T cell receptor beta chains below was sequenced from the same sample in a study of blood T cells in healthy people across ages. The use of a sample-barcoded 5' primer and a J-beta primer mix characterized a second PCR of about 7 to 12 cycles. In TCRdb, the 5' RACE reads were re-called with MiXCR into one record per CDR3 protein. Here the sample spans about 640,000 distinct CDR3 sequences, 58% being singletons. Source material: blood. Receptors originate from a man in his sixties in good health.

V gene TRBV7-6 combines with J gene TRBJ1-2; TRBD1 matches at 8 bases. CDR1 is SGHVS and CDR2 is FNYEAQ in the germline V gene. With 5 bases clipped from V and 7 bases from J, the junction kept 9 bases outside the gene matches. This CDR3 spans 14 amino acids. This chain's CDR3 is CASSLGQGFRGYTF. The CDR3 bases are TGTGCCAGCAGCCTCGGACAGGGATTCCGTGGCTACACCTTC.

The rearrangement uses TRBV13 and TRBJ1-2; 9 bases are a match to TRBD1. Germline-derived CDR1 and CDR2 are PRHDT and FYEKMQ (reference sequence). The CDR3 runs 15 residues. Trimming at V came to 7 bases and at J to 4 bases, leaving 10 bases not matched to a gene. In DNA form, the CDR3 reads TGTGCCAGCACGCGAGGACAGGGGCACCTCTATGGCTACACCTTC. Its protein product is CASTRGQGHLYGYTF. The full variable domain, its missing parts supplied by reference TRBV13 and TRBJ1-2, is AAGVIQSPRHLIKEKRETATLKCYPIPRHDTVYWYQQGPGQDPQFLISFYEKMQSDKGSIPDRFSAQQFSDYHSELNMSSLELGDSALYFCASTRGQGHLYGYTFGSGTRLTVV.

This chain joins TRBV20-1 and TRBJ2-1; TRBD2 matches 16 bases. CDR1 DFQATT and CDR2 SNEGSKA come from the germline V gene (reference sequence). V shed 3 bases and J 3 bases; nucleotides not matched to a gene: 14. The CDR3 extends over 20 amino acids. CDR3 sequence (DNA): TGCAGTGCTAGTCATCTCCGTGGGACTAGCGGGGGGGCTGGCTACAATGAGCAGTTCTTC. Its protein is CSASHLRGTSGGAGYNEQFF.

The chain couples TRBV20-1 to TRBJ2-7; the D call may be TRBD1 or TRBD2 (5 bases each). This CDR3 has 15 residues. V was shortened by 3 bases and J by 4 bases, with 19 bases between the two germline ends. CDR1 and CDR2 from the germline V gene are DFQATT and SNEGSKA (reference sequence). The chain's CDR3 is CSASLPGPSSYEQYF. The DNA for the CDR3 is TGCAGTGCTAGCCTTCCGGGACCCTCTTCATACGAGCAGTACTTC.

CDR3 region: CASRYPSGGHQFF. CDR3 sequence (DNA): TGCGCCAGCAGGTACCCTAGCGGGGGCCACCAGTTCTTC. The V and J genes are TRBV5-1 and TRBJ2-1; 10 bases align to TRBD2. CDR3 length: 13 amino acids. Germline assignment: CDR1 SGHRS and CDR2 YFSETQ. Trimming cost V 5 bases and J 13 bases; bases outside gene matches: 9.

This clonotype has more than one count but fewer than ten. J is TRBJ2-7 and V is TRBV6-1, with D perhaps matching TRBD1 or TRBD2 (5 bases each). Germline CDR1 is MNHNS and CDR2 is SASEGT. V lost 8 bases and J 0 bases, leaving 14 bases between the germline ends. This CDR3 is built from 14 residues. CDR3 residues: CASDMGENSYEQYF. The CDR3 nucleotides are TGTGCCAGCGACATGGGGGAAAACTCCTACGAGCAGTACTTC.

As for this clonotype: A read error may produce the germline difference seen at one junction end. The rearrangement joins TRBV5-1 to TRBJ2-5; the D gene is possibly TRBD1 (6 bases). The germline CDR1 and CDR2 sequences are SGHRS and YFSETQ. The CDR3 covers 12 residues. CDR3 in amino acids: CAGSLNSGEQYF. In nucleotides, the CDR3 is TGCGCCGGCAGCCTAAACTCAGGGGAGCAGTACTTC.

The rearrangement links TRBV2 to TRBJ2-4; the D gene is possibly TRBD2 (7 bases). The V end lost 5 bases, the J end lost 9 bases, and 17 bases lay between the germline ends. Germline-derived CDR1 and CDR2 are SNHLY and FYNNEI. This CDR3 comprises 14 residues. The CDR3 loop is CASSFLPRGAIQYF. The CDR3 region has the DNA TGTGCCAGCAGTTTCCTTCCCCGGGGGGCCATTCAGTACTTC.

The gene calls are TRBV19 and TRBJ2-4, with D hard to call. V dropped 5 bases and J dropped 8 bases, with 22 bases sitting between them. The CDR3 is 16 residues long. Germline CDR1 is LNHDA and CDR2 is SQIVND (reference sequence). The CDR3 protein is CASSLYRPQGWDIQYF. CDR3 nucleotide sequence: TGTGCCAGTAGTCTCTACAGACCTCAAGGGTGGGACATTCAGTACTTC.

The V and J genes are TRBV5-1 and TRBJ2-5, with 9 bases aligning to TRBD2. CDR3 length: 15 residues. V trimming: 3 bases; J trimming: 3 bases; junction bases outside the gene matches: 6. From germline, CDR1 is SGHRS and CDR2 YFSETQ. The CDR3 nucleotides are TGCGCCAGCAGCTCTCGGGGCGGGGGGGAAGAGACCCAGTACTTC. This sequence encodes CASSSRGGGEETQYF.

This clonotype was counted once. The CDR3, as DNA: TGTGCCAGCAGTGAGGGGCAGGGATCGCGAGAGACCCAGTACTTC. This encodes CASSEGQGSRETQYF. This chain uses TRBV25-1 with TRBJ2-5; weak D call: TRBD1 (5 bases). Germline assignment: CDR1 MGHDK and CDR2 SYGVNS. This CDR3 has 15 amino acids. The V end lost 3 bases, the J end lost 4 bases, and 15 bases lay between the germline ends.

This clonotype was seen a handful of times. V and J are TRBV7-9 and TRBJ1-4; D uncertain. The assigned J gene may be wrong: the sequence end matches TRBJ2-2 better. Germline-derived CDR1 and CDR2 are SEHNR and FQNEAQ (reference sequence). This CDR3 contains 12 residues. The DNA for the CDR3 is TGTGCCAGCAGCTTGGTTGGCGGGGAGCTGTTTTTT. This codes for CASSLVGGELFF.

CDR3 DNA: TGTGCCAGCAGTATCCTCGGGGGGGCATCAGATACGCAGTATTTT. It encodes CASSILGGASDTQYF. V is TRBV27 and J is TRBJ2-3, with TRBD2 matching 8 bases. Losses at the gene ends were 5 bases for V and 4 bases for J; bases not matched to a gene: 8. Germline V gene lookup returns CDR1 MNHEY and CDR2 SMNVEV (reference sequence). The CDR3 totals 15 residues.

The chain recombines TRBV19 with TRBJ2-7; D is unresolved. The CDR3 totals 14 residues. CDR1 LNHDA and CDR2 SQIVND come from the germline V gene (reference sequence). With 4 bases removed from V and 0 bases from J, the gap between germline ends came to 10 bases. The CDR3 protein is CASSKEIPSYEQYF. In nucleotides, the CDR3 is TGTGCCAGTAGTAAGGAGATCCCCTCCTACGAGCAGTACTTC.

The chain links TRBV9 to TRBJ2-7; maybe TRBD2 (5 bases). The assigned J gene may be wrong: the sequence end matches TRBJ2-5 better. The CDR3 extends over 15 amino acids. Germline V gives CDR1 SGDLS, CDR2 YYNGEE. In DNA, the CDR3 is TGTGCCAGCAGCGGGACGGTGTCGCGAGGGGAGACCCAGTACTTC. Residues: CASSGTVSRGETQYF.

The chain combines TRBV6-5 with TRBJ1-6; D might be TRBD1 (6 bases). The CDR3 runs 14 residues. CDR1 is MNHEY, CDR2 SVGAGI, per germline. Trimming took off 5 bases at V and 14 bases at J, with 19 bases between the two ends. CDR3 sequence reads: CASSGGRGVGTLHF. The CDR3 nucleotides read TGTGCCAGCAGTGGGGGCAGGGGAGTCGGTACCCTCCACTTT.

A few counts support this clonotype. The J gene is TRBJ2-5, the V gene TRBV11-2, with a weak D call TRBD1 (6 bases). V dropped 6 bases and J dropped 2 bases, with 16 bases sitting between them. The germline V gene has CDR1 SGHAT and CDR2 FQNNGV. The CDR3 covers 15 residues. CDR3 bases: TGTGCCAGCAGTTTCAGGGGCACGGGACAAGAGACCCAGTACTTC. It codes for CASSFRGTGQETQYF.

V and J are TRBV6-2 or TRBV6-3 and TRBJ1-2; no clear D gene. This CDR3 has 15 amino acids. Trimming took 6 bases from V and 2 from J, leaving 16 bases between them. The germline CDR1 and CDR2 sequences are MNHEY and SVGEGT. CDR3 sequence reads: CASSPPDTWNYGYTF. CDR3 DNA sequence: TGTGCCAGCAGCCCTCCAGACACCTGGAACTATGGCTACACCTTC.

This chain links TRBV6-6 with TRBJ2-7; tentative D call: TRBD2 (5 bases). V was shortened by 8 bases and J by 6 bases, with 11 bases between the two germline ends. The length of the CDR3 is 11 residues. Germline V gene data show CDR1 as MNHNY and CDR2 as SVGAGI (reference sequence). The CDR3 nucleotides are TGTGCCAGCTCGGCTAGCATCGAGCAGTACTTC. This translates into CASSASIEQYF.

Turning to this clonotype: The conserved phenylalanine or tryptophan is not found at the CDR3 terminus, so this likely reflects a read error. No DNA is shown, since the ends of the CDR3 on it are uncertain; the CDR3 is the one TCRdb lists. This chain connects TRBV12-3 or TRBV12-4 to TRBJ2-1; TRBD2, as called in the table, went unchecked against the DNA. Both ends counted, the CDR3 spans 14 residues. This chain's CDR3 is CASSFWGGGYTFGS.